The table lists the clone carrying this TCR beta chain with many counts. Its specificity is unknown. This sample stems from a study of cytotoxic CD8 clonotypes in ibrutinib-treated CLL. Study-level results: Clonality was higher at ibrutinib response and returned toward baseline at progression. Researchers report that baseline clonality outpaced age-matched healthy donors and tracked circulating CD8+ T-cell counts.

The assay was immunoSEQ multiplex PCR, and TCRdb's table has in-frame clones only and misses some. The sample contains roughly 63,000 clones, roughly 57% of which appear only once. The J segment lost 2 bases and the V segment lost 5 bases, leaving 11 bases of the junction unmatched. Germline CDR1 SNHLY, CDR2 FYNNEI. This CDR3 has 16 amino acids. The chain has TRBV2 and TRBJ1-2, with 7 bases aligning to TRBD1. The clonotype originates from a human donor with chronic lymphocytic leukemia. The material was PBMCs, obtained after 12 months of ibrutinib treatment. CDR3 sequence (DNA): TGTGCCAGCAGTCCTCGATCTCAGACAGGGAACTATGGCTACACCTTC. Its translation is CASSPRSQTGNYGYTF.